The next 16 T cell receptor beta chains were all read from a single sample in a study of blood T cells in healthy people across ages. Then a second PCR, running about 7 to 11 cycles, was carried out with a sample-barcoded 5' primer and a J-beta primer mix. TCRdb re-derived calls from the 5' RACE reads in MiXCR, one entry per CDR3 protein. The table has 1.5 million to 2 million distinct CDR3 sequences, roughly 52% seen once; the top ten hold roughly 2.1%. Sequencing was done on a sample of blood. All receptors derive from a woman aged 40 to 49 in good health.

The J gene is TRBJ2-7, the V gene TRBV6-5; 8 nucleotides align to TRBD1. The J call may not be correct, given that the DNA end is closer to TRBJ2-5. Germline CDR1 and CDR2: MNHEY and SVGAGI. The CDR3 sequence is 13 residues long. CDR3 residues: CASSGQGRLTQYF. The CDR3, as DNA: TGTGCCAGCAGTGGACAGGGTAGGCTGACCCAGTACTTC.

The rearrangement links TRBV7-6 to TRBJ2-7, with D perhaps matching TRBD1 or TRBD2 (5 bases each). The CDR3 is made up of 13 amino acids. From germline, CDR1 is SGHVS and CDR2 FNYEAQ. V was clipped by 7 bases and J by 7 bases, with 17 bases between them. The CDR3 DNA sequence: TGTGCCAGCATTCTTACGGGGCAGGGAGAGCAGTACTTC. Translated, it gives CASILTGQGEQYF.

The chain's CDR3 is CATSRPGGGFYNEQFF. CDR3 nucleotide sequence: TGTGCCACCAGTCGCCCAGGGGGCGGTTTCTACAATGAGCAGTTCTTC. The chain is built from TRBV24-1 and TRBJ2-1, with 8 bases fitting TRBD1. Germline V lookup: CDR1 KGHDR, CDR2 SFDVKD. There are 16 residues in the CDR3. Losses at the gene ends were 6 bases for V and 3 bases for J; bases not matched to a gene: 9.

This chain connects TRBV7-2 to TRBJ2-3; a possible D gene is TRBD1 (6 bases). The V gene's germline CDR1 is SGHTA and CDR2 FQGNSA. The V end lost 5 bases, the J end lost 2 bases, and 14 bases lay between the germline ends. The CDR3 is made up of 15 amino acids. This chain's CDR3 is CASSLQGRNTDTQYF. As DNA, the CDR3 is TGTGCCAGCAGCCTGCAGGGGCGGAACACAGATACGCAGTATTTT.

This chain joins TRBV25-1 and TRBJ2-5, with 12 bases that match TRBD2. Trimming at V came to 3 bases and at J to 5 bases, leaving 10 bases not matched to a gene. This CDR3 region has 17 residues. Germline V gene sequence: CDR1 MGHDK, CDR2 SYGVNS. In DNA form, the CDR3 reads TGTGCCAGCAGTGACGCTAGCGGGGGGGCGGAAGGCGAGACCCAGTACTTC. As protein: CASSDASGGAEGETQYF.

The chain recombines TRBV27 with TRBJ1-6, with D maybe TRBD1 (5 bases). The length of the CDR3 is 13 residues. Germline-derived CDR1 and CDR2 are MNHEY and SMNVEV (reference sequence). V lost 7 bases and J lost 11, with 15 bases in between. The CDR3 DNA reads as TGTGCCAGCACCTGGAAGACAGAGACACCCCTCCACTTT. It codes for CASTWKTETPLHF.

V gene TRBV10-3 combines with J gene TRBJ2-5; tentatively, D is TRBD2 (6 bases). From germline, CDR1 is ENHRY and CDR2 SYGVKD. V shed 4 bases and J shed 3 bases, with 12 bases lying between them. The CDR3 covers 14 residues. CDR3 sequence reads: CAISGRSGEETQYF. The CDR3 DNA sequence: TGTGCCATCAGTGGCCGTTCGGGGGAAGAGACCCAGTACTTC.

V gene TRBV4-1 combines with J gene TRBJ2-7, with TRBD1 matching 7 bases. Matching the DNA end better, TRBJ2-5 makes the J call doubtful. The CDR3 is made up of 16 amino acids. Germline V CDR1 and CDR2: MGHRA, YSYEKL. The CDR3, as DNA: TGCGCCAGCAGCCAAGGTGGGACAGTAGAGGGAGAGACCCAGTACTTC. Translating it yields CASSQGGTVEGETQYF.

This clonotype was seen only a few times. The chain carries TRBV9 and TRBJ2-5; 8 positions agree with TRBD2. CDR1 and CDR2 (germline): SGDLS, YYNGEE. Trimming at V came to 0 bases and at J to 5 bases, leaving 6 bases not matched to a gene. There are 15 residues in the CDR3. CDR3: CASSVAAGGRETQYF. The CDR3 nucleotides read TGTGCCAGCAGCGTAGCTGCGGGGGGCAGGGAGACCCAGTACTTC.

This chain uses TRBV20-1 with TRBJ1-6; tentatively, D is TRBD1 (6 bases). From germline, CDR1 is DFQATT and CDR2 SNEGSKA (reference sequence). Trimming removed 6 bases from V and 4 bases from J, with 10 bases in between. The CDR3 spans 13 residues. Here the CDR3 DNA reads TGCAGTGCCCGGGACATTTATAATTCACCCCTCCACTTT. Amino acids: CSARDIYNSPLHF.

The rearrangement uses TRBV20-1 and TRBJ2-5; 14 nucleotides match TRBD2. V trimming: 7 bases; J trimming: 5 bases; junction bases outside the gene matches: 9. The CDR3 length is 15 residues. CDR1 is DFQATT, CDR2 SNEGSKA, per germline (reference sequence). CDR3 sequence (DNA): TGCAGTGTCCCGGGACTAGCGGGGGTAGGGGAGACCCAGTACTTC. Amino acid sequence: CSVPGLAGVGETQYF.

This clonotype was seen ten or more times. This chain joins TRBV29-1 and TRBJ2-5, with D uncertain. The CDR3 is made up of 12 amino acids. Germline CDR1 reads SQVTM; CDR2 reads ANQGSEA. Between the trimmed V and J ends, which lost 3 bases and 1 base, there was a span of 6 bases. The CDR3 DNA is TGCAGCGTTGAGGTGGGCCAAGAGACCCAGTACTTC. Residues: CSVEVGQETQYF.

The V gene is TRBV29-1, the J gene TRBJ1-2; 8 nucleotides agree with TRBD1. CDR3 size: 14 residues. J was trimmed by 4 bases and V by 5 bases; bases with no gene match: 9. The V gene's germline CDR1 is SQVTM and CDR2 ANQGSEA. CDR3: CSVRDRSGIYGYTF. CDR3 in DNA: TGCAGCGTTAGGGACAGGTCAGGAATCTATGGCTACACCTTC.

This CDR3 reads CASSYFPQETQYF. The CDR3 DNA follows: TGTGCCAGCAGTTACTTTCCCCAAGAGACCCAGTACTTC. The chain uses TRBV6-2 or TRBV6-3 and TRBJ2-5; D is ambiguous. CDR1 is MNHEY and CDR2 is SVGEGT in the germline V gene. The CDR3 has 13 residues. Trimming shortened V by 1 base and J by 1 base, and 4 bases separated the two germline ends.

V gene TRBV6-4 combines with J gene TRBJ1-6; no firm D call. Germline CDR1 and CDR2: MRHNA and SNTAGT. Trimming took off 2 bases at V and 5 bases at J, with 7 bases between the two ends. CDR3 length: 14 amino acids. DNA for the CDR3: TGTGCCAGCAGTGACAGGTTCAATAATTCACCCCTCCACTTT. Its translation is CASSDRFNNSPLHF.

This rearrangement joins TRBV7-2 to TRBJ2-3; TRBD1 matches 9 bases. The CDR3 runs to 15 residues. J gave up 4 bases and V 4 bases, and 6 bases lay outside the gene matches. CDR1 and CDR2 (germline): SGHTA, FQGNSA. The CDR3 nucleotides are TGTGCCAGCAGCTCGACAGGGGGAATCGCAGATACGCAGTATTTT. This translates into CASSSTGGIADTQYF.